These 9 T cell receptor beta chains were sequenced from one sample in a study of blood T cell repertoires in COVID-19. Profiling relied on immunoSEQ multiplex PCR, and the TCRdb table lists in-frame clones only, not all of them. The table records 200,000 to 250,000 clones, about four fifths of them present only once. The sample taken for sequencing was peripheral blood. These receptors all come from an older man with acute or convalescent COVID-19.

The V call is TRBV6-5, the J call TRBJ1-1, with 8 positions matching TRBD1. Germline V CDR1 and CDR2: MNHEY, SVGAGI. With 2 bases clipped from V and 1 base from J, the junction kept 6 bases outside the gene matches. This CDR3 spans 16 amino acids. The CDR3: CASSYGQGRGNTEAFF. The DNA for the CDR3 is TGTGCCAGCAGTTACGGACAGGGTCGGGGGAACACTGAAGCTTTCTTT.

Here the CDR3 reads CASSARDRAPQGTGELFF. The CDR3 coding sequence is TGTGCCAGCAGCGCTAGGGACAGGGCTCCTCAGGGCACCGGGGAGCTGTTTTTT. The chain employs TRBV9 and TRBJ2-2; 9 nucleotides agree with TRBD1. This CDR3 comprises 18 residues. The germline gives CDR1 SGDLS, CDR2 YYNGEE. The ends lost 3 bases at V and 4 bases at J; junction bases unmatched: 13. The full variable domain, with the rest looked up from reference TRBV9 and TRBJ2-2, is DSGVTQTPKHLITATGQRVTLRCSPRSGDLSVYWYQQSLDQGLQFLIQYYNGEERAKGNILERFSAQQFPDLHSELNLSSLELGDSALYFCASSARDRAPQGTGELFFGEGSRLTVL.

The chain couples TRBV24-1 to TRBJ1-5, with 9 bases that match TRBD1. Germline CDR1 reads KGHDR; CDR2 reads SFDVKD. V was clipped by 4 bases and J by 6 bases; unmatched bases: 6. The length of the CDR3 is 15 residues. The chain's CDR3 is CATSERTGAPQPQHF. Written as DNA, the CDR3 is TGTGCCACCAGTGAACGGACAGGGGCCCCTCAGCCCCAGCATTTT.

The J gene is TRBJ1-6, the V gene TRBV28; 9 bases are a match to TRBD1. CDR3 length equals 21 residues. Germline CDR1 is MDHEN and CDR2 is SYDVKM. The ends lost 4 bases at V and 2 bases at J; junction bases unmatched: 18. The CDR3 protein is CASSSLTAGQGPDTYNSPLHF. DNA of the CDR3: TGTGCCAGCAGTTCTTTGACCGCGGGACAGGGCCCTGACACCTATAATTCACCCCTCCACTTT.

The chain combines TRBV7-9 with TRBJ1-1; TRBD1 aligns across 7 bases. The V gene end was trimmed by 1 base and the J gene end by 3 bases; junction bases not matched to a gene: 11. Germline V gene lookup returns CDR1 SEHNR and CDR2 FQNEAQ (reference sequence). This CDR3 is built from 17 residues. For the CDR3, the DNA is TGTGCCAGCAGCTTAGGTGGAGGGGGCTATTCGGACACTGAAGCTTTCTTT. Encoded protein: CASSLGGGGYSDTEAFF.

The chain links TRBV7-9 to TRBJ2-5; 9 bases agree with TRBD1. Germline-derived CDR1 and CDR2 are SEHNR and FQNEAQ (reference sequence). The CDR3 spans 17 residues. V lost 5 bases to trimming and J lost 5 bases; unmatched junction nucleotides: 15. The CDR3 DNA sequence: TGTGCCAGCAGCCCAACTGGTGGGACAGGGCCGGGCGAGACCCAGTACTTC. This encodes CASSPTGGTGPGETQYF.

The V and J genes are TRBV3-1 (or the pseudogene TRBV3-2) and TRBJ2-3; 9 positions agree with TRBD2. Germline CDR1 LGHDT, CDR2 YNNKEL (reference sequence). V was pared by 6 bases and J by 2 bases, with 9 bases of the junction left unmatched. The CDR3 totals 16 residues. The CDR3 is CASSHFLAGNTDTQYF. CDR3 coding DNA: TGTGCCAGCAGTCACTTCCTAGCGGGGAACACAGATACGCAGTATTTT.

The rearrangement links TRBV5-4 to TRBJ1-5; no clear D. V lost 4 bases, J lost 0 bases, and 14 bases lay in between. This CDR3 is built from 16 residues. Looked up from germline, CDR1 is SGHNT and CDR2 is YYREEE (reference sequence). CDR3 region: CASSPGDPNSNQPQHF. The CDR3 coding sequence is TGTGCCAGCAGCCCGGGAGATCCTAATAGCAATCAGCCCCAGCATTTT.

The chain employs TRBV19 and TRBJ1-4; D is perhaps TRBD1 (6 bases). The CDR3 contains 11 residues. Trimming shortened V by 2 bases and J by 14 bases, and 9 bases separated the two germline ends. Germline values: CDR1 LNHDA, CDR2 SQIVND (reference sequence). CDR3: CASSINRALFF. For the CDR3, the DNA is TGTGCCAGTAGTATAAACAGGGCTCTGTTTTTT. The complete variable domain, with remaining parts taken from reference TRBV19 and TRBJ1-4, reads DGGITQSPKYLFRKEGQNVTLSCEQNLNHDAMYWYRQDPGQGLRLIYYSQIVNDFQKGDIAEGYSVSREKKESFPLTVTSAQKNPTAFYLCASSINRALFFGSGTQLSVL.